The clone carrying this T cell receptor beta chain was observed a few times. No antigen is known for it. Produced via immunoSEQ multiplex PCR; TCRdb's table is partial and in-frame only. In the table there are 42,000 or so clones, roughly 91% of which are singletons. A marrow graft followed busulfan-fludarabine conditioning, with cyclophosphamide on days +3 and +4. The germline gives CDR1 SGHKS, CDR2 YYEKEE (reference sequence). Trimming left V 1 base short and J 3 bases short, with 11 bases between. The CDR3 length is 14 residues. This specimen comes from a study of T cells after posttransplantation cyclophosphamide. Study-wide results and limits: Skin or GI-infiltrating T cells shared few TRB sequences with blood.

The receptor was isolated from a male patient aged 60 to 75 who received an allogeneic stem cell transplant from a related donor and was CMV-positive. A subset of T cells may come from the graft donor. The rearrangement joins TRBV5-5 to TRBJ2-7, with TRBD2 as a possible D gene (6 bases). The input for sequencing was PBMCs, taken roughly 59 days after allogeneic stem cell transplant with posttransplant cyclophosphamide. The CDR3 bases are TGTGCCAGCAGCTTGCGCGGGGCAGACTACGAGCAGTACGTC. This gives the protein CASSLRGADYEQYV.